The 30 T cell receptor beta chains reported below all come from one sample, sequenced in a study of blood T cell repertoires in COVID-19. The method was immunoSEQ multiplex PCR; TCRdb's version includes in-frame clones alone and lacks a portion of them. Here the sample spans about 260,000 clones, around 87% being singletons. The sequencing input was peripheral blood. The receptors come from a woman aged 40 to 50 who had recovered from COVID-19.

The V and J genes are TRBV4-3 and TRBJ1-2, with 9 bases identical to TRBD1. The germline V gene has CDR1 LGHNA and CDR2 YSLEER. The CDR3 totals 16 residues. Germline trimming cut 3 bases from V and 7 bases from J; bases unmatched to any gene: 12. The CDR3 DNA reads as TGCGCCAGCAGCCACTCTCGGGGACAGGGTTACGGTGGCTACACCTTC. Protein: CASSHSRGQGYGGYTF.

This clone was picked up a small number of times. This chain connects TRBV30 to TRBJ1-5; D remains unclear. The CDR3 length is 14 residues. Germline values: CDR1 GTSNPN, CDR2 SVGIG (reference sequence). Deletions cut 4 bases from V and 5 bases from J, with 15 bases between. CDR3 amino acids: CAWNSGLIDQPQHF. The CDR3 DNA follows: TGTGCCTGGAATTCCGGACTGATAGATCAGCCCCAGCATTTT.

This clone has just a few counts. Other nucleotide sequences from this sample produce the same CDR3. V usage is TRBV5-1 and J usage is TRBJ1-1; no firm D call. V lost 2 bases, J lost 3 bases, and 8 bases lay in between. This CDR3 has 13 residues. Germline V lookup: CDR1 SGHRS, CDR2 YFSETQ. The CDR3 DNA reads TGCGCCAGCAGCTTAGACGGGGACACTGAAGCTTTCTTT. Its translation is CASSLDGDTEAFF.

This clone has just a few counts. The chain uses TRBV10-3 and TRBJ1-4, with D unresolved. This CDR3 is built from 16 residues. Trimming took off 3 bases at V and 6 bases at J, with 17 bases between the two ends. Germline loops: CDR1 ENHRY, CDR2 SYGVKD. CDR3 region: CAISDGRLLGDEKLFF. The CDR3 bases are TGTGCCATCAGTGATGGCAGATTACTCGGGGATGAAAAACTGTTTTTT.

The chain joins TRBV5-1 to TRBJ2-1, with D perhaps matching TRBD1 (6 bases). The CDR3 runs 14 residues. Germline V gene data show CDR1 as SGHRS and CDR2 as YFSETQ. V was trimmed by 0 bases and J by 2 bases, leaving 6 bases between them. The CDR3 protein is CASSLGQAYNEQFF. In nucleotides, the CDR3 is TGCGCCAGCAGCTTGGGACAGGCCTACAATGAGCAGTTCTTC. Combining the CDR3 with reference TRBV5-1 and TRBJ2-1 gives the whole variable domain KAGVTQTPRYLIKTRGQQVTLSCSPISGHRSVSWYQQTPGQGLQFLFEYFSETQRNKGNFPGRFSGRQFSNSRSEMNVSTLELGDSALYLCASSLGQAYNEQFFGPGTRLTVL.

The table lists this clone with a few counts. The chain couples TRBV9 to TRBJ2-7, with 8 positions matching TRBD1. V lost 4 bases to trimming and J lost 2 bases; unmatched junction nucleotides: 8. This CDR3 is 15 amino acids long. Germline CDR1 reads SGDLS; CDR2 reads YYNGEE. CDR3 DNA sequence: TGTGCCAGCAGCCCCGGGACAGGTAGGCCCTACGAGCAGTACTTC. Residues: CASSPGTGRPYEQYF.

The V gene is TRBV30, the J gene TRBJ2-2; 12 bases map to TRBD2. The CDR3 length is 17 residues. V was clipped by 1 base and J by 0 bases; unmatched bases: 3. CDR1 and CDR2 from the germline V gene are GTSNPN and SVGIG (reference sequence). The CDR3 sequence is CAWSGLAGASNTGELFF. CDR3 nucleotide sequence: TGTGCCTGGAGTGGACTAGCGGGGGCATCGAACACCGGGGAGCTGTTTTTT.

The J gene is TRBJ2-3, the V gene TRBV5-1, with a weak D call TRBD1 (5 bases). The CDR3 spans 14 residues. V was trimmed by 0 bases and J by 2 bases, leaving 7 bases between them. The germline V gene encodes CDR1 SGHRS and CDR2 YFSETQ. The CDR3 DNA follows: TGCGCCAGCAGCTTGGCCAGGGCCACAGATACGCAGTATTTT. Translation: CASSLARATDTQYF.

The J gene is TRBJ2-5, the V gene TRBV25-1; D uncertain. V was pared by 2 bases and J by 4 bases, with 11 bases between. There are 14 residues in the CDR3. Germline V gene sequence: CDR1 MGHDK, CDR2 SYGVNS. CDR3 region: CASSEKRLGETQYF. CDR3 DNA: TGTGCCAGCAGTGAAAAGAGGCTGGGAGAGACCCAGTACTTC. The complete variable domain, with remaining parts taken from reference TRBV25-1 and TRBJ2-5, reads EADIYQTPRYLVIGTGKKITLECSQTMGHDKMYWYQQDPGMELHLIHYSYGVNSTEKGDLSSESTVSRIRTEHFPLTLESARPSHTSQYLCASSEKRLGETQYFGPGTRLLVL.

The rearrangement links TRBV5-1 to TRBJ2-3; the match to TRBD2 covers 11 bases. Germline V CDR1 and CDR2: SGHRS, YFSETQ. The CDR3 length is 18 residues. Trimming removed 0 bases from V and 0 bases from J; junction bases left unmatched: 6. The CDR3 region is CASSLGSGGARSTDTQYF. The CDR3 DNA reads TGCGCCAGCAGCTTGGGTAGCGGGGGGGCCCGGAGCACAGATACGCAGTATTTT.

The CDR3 sequence: CASSYGGYEQYF. The CDR3 DNA reads TGTGCCAGCAGCTACGGGGGATACGAGCAGTACTTC. The V and J genes are TRBV5-4 and TRBJ2-7; a possible D gene is TRBD2 (6 bases). CDR3 length equals 12 residues. Germline V CDR1 and CDR2: SGHNT, YYREEE (reference sequence). Trimming removed 3 bases from V and 4 bases from J, with 8 bases in between.

The chain's CDR3 is CASSVGGRPYEQYF. The CDR3 nucleotides read TGTGCCAGCAGCGTAGGAGGCAGACCCTACGAGCAGTACTTC. The chain has TRBV9 and TRBJ2-7; D not certain. Per the germline V gene, CDR1 is SGDLS and CDR2 is YYNGEE. CDR3 length equals 14 residues. V lost 0 bases to trimming and J lost 2 bases, with 9 bases between them.

The V and J genes are TRBV14 and TRBJ2-7; tentative D call: TRBD1 (6 bases). This CDR3 has 15 amino acids. V lost 0 bases to trimming and J lost 2 bases, with 11 bases between them. Germline-derived CDR1 and CDR2 are SGHDN and FVKESK. This chain's CDR3 is CASSQEGQRAYEQYF. CDR3 bases: TGTGCCAGCAGCCAAGAAGGACAGAGAGCCTACGAGCAGTACTTC.

The gene calls are TRBV6-5 and TRBJ2-7, with 10 bases matching TRBD1. The CDR3 consists of 14 residues. V shed 6 bases and J 1 base; nucleotides not matched to a gene: 3. From germline, CDR1 is MNHEY and CDR2 SVGAGI. CDR3 in amino acids: CASRDRGHSYEQYF. The CDR3, as DNA: TGTGCCAGCAGAGACAGGGGGCATTCCTACGAGCAGTACTTC.

This clone was found once. V and J are TRBV5-1 and TRBJ2-1; TRBD2 agrees at 9 bases. The CDR3 spans 13 residues. V shed 4 bases, J shed 8 bases, and the junction held 4 bases outside the gene matches. Germline CDR1 reads SGHRS; CDR2 reads YFSETQ. The CDR3, as DNA: TGCGCCAGCAGCCCTAGCGGGGTTTATGAGCAGTTCTTC. Translated: CASSPSGVYEQFF.

The rearrangement joins TRBV5-6 to TRBJ2-5; D might be TRBD2 (5 bases). Trimming stripped 0 bases from V and 2 bases from J, with 11 bases between. The CDR3 is made up of 15 amino acids. Germline V gene sequence: CDR1 SGHDT, CDR2 YYEEEE. CDR3 DNA: TGTGCCAGCAGCTTGGGCCTTGGGAGACAAGAGACCCAGTACTTC. Its protein is CASSLGLGRQETQYF.

V and J are TRBV5-6 and TRBJ2-3; 10 bases are a match to TRBD2. CDR1 and CDR2 from the germline V gene are SGHDT and YYEEEE. J was trimmed by 8 bases and V by 4 bases; bases with no gene match: 7. The CDR3 is 14 amino acids. This chain's CDR3 is CASSLGLALGTQYF. In DNA form, the CDR3 reads TGTGCCAGCAGCCTGGGACTAGCGTTGGGTACGCAGTATTTT.

The chain employs TRBV30 and TRBJ1-6; D may be TRBD1 (5 bases). There are 14 residues in the CDR3. Per germline, CDR1 GTSNPN and CDR2 SVGIG (reference sequence). V lost 7 bases and J 8 bases, leaving 18 bases between the germline ends. CDR3 sequence: CALQDGSGDSPLHF. The CDR3 DNA reads TGTGCCTTACAGGACGGCAGCGGGGATTCACCCCTCCACTTT.

This chain links TRBV2 with TRBJ2-5, with TRBD2 as a possible D gene (5 bases). Per germline, CDR1 SNHLY and CDR2 FYNNEI. V dropped 7 bases and J dropped 3 bases, with 15 bases sitting between them. The CDR3 runs to 14 residues. The chain's CDR3 is CASMKASWEETQYF. In DNA, the CDR3 is TGTGCCAGCATGAAGGCTAGCTGGGAAGAGACCCAGTACTTC.

The chain has TRBV2 and TRBJ2-5; 9 bases fit TRBD2. Looked up from germline, CDR1 is SNHLY and CDR2 is FYNNEI. V dropped 3 bases and J dropped 1; count of bases not matched to a gene: 3. This CDR3 has 15 amino acids. This CDR3 reads CASSDLAGFQETQYF. The CDR3 coding sequence is TGTGCCAGCAGTGACCTAGCGGGGTTCCAAGAGACCCAGTACTTC.

The V call is TRBV27, the J call TRBJ1-2, with TRBD1 matching over 7 bases. Germline values: CDR1 MNHEY, CDR2 SMNVEV (reference sequence). V lost 2 bases, J lost 0 bases, and 6 bases stayed unmatched. The CDR3 runs to 16 residues. CDR3 protein: CASSLSPGGANYGYTF. CDR3 nucleotide sequence: TGTGCCAGCAGTTTAAGTCCAGGGGGAGCTAACTATGGCTACACCTTC.

This sequence joins TRBV6-5 and TRBJ2-7, with 8 bases lining up with TRBD1. The CDR3 extends over 13 amino acids. The germline V gene has CDR1 MNHEY and CDR2 SVGAGI. After removal of 5 bases from V and 9 bases from J, the junction contained 9 bases not matched to a gene. Here the CDR3 DNA reads TGTGCCAGCAGTATTGCCCCAGGGGGCGGGCAGTACTTC. This encodes CASSIAPGGGQYF.

CDR3 loop: CASSLGGEGRDTQYF. DNA for the CDR3: TGTGCCAGCAGCCTGGGCGGGGAAGGGAGGGATACGCAGTATTTT. The chain joins TRBV5-8 to TRBJ2-3; TRBD2 is a possible D gene (6 bases). Germline V gene lookup returns CDR1 SGHTS and CDR2 YDEGEE. Trimming stripped 4 bases from V and 6 bases from J, with 18 bases between. The CDR3 totals 15 residues. The full variable domain, rest sourced from reference TRBV5-8 and TRBJ2-3, is EAGVTQSPTHLIKTRGQQATLRCSPISGHTSVYWYQQALGLGLQFLLWYDEGEERNRGNFPPRFSGRQFPNYSSELNVNALELEDSALYLCASSLGGEGRDTQYFGPGTRLTVL.

This clone has only a few counts. This chain connects TRBV9 to TRBJ1-5, with TRBD1 as a possible D gene (5 bases). The CDR3 is made up of 14 amino acids. Trimming stripped 4 bases from V and 9 bases from J, with 17 bases between. The germline V gene encodes CDR1 SGDLS and CDR2 YYNGEE. The CDR3, as DNA: TGTGCCAGCAGCCCAAGCTTGACAGCCTTGCCCCAGCATTTT. Residues: CASSPSLTALPQHF. Combining the CDR3 with reference TRBV9 and TRBJ1-5 gives the whole variable domain DSGVTQTPKHLITATGQRVTLRCSPRSGDLSVYWYQQSLDQGLQFLIQYYNGEERAKGNILERFSAQQFPDLHSELNLSSLELGDSALYFCASSPSLTALPQHFGDGTRLSIL.

This clone was seen only a few times. The chain carries TRBV7-8 and TRBJ2-7, with D possibly TRBD1 on 6 matching bases. With 2 bases removed from V and 2 bases from J, the gap between germline ends came to 25 bases. The CDR3 covers 19 residues. Germline V CDR1 and CDR2: SGHVS, FQNEAQ. The CDR3 DNA sequence: TGTGCCAGCAGCTTACCGACACTCCGTAGCAGGGGTAAGACCTACGAGCAGTACTTC. Amino acid sequence: CASSLPTLRSRGKTYEQYF.

This rearrangement joins TRBV6-5 to TRBJ2-1; 8 bases map to TRBD2. The germline CDR1 and CDR2 sequences are MNHEY and SVGAGI. CDR3 length: 14 amino acids. The V gene end was trimmed by 6 bases and the J gene end by 9 bases; junction bases not matched to a gene: 10. CDR3: CASRRGGGRPEQFF. Here the CDR3 DNA reads TGTGCCAGCAGGAGGGGCGGGGGGCGACCTGAGCAGTTCTTC.

Regarding this clone: Additional DNA sequences in this sample encode the identical CDR3. V is TRBV12-3 or TRBV12-4 and J is TRBJ1-2; TRBD1 matches at 9 bases. There are 13 residues in the CDR3. Trimming at V came to 6 bases and at J to 4 bases, leaving 3 bases not matched to a gene. In nucleotides, the CDR3 is TGTGCCAGCAGCCTGGGACAGGGCTATGGCTACACCTTC. Amino acid sequence: CASSLGQGYGYTF.

The CDR3, as DNA: TGCAGCGTTGGATGGGGGGCCTACGAGCAGTACTTC. Protein sequence: CSVGWGAYEQYF. The chain carries TRBV29-1 and TRBJ2-7; TRBD2 is a possible D gene (6 bases). This CDR3 has 12 amino acids. Germline loops: CDR1 SQVTM, CDR2 ANQGSEA. V gave up 4 bases and J gave up 2 bases, with 9 bases separating them.

The rearrangement joins TRBV5-8 to TRBJ1-6, with 7 bases fitting TRBD1. Germline V gene data show CDR1 as SGHTS and CDR2 as YDEGEE. J lost 4 bases, V lost 5 bases, and 9 bases had no gene match. The CDR3 length is 16 residues. The CDR3: CASRRPGQTYNSPLHF. The CDR3, as DNA: TGTGCCAGCAGGCGACCGGGACAGACTTATAATTCACCCCTCCACTTT.

The chain carries TRBV7-8 and TRBJ2-3; weak D call: TRBD2 (6 bases). The CDR3 is 14 amino acids. Trimming left V 5 bases short and J 3 bases short, with 12 bases between. Germline-derived CDR1 and CDR2 are SGHVS and FQNEAQ. The CDR3 region is CASSLGLWTDTQYF. The CDR3 region has the DNA TGTGCCAGCAGCCTCGGACTATGGACAGATACGCAGTATTTT.